The clone carrying this TCR beta chain turned up a few times. These data come from a study of T cells after yellow fever vaccination. V shed 5 bases and J shed 4 bases, with 12 bases lying between them. CDR1 and CDR2 (germline): SGHVS, FNYEAQ. There are 13 residues in the CDR3. MiXCR, applied by TCRdb to the 5' RACE reads, yields one record per CDR3 protein. The table shows 200,000 to 250,000 distinct CDR3 sequences, with about 7% occurring only once. The sequences come from CD4+ T cells sorted from PBMCs, collected 15 days after the yellow fever booster vaccination. The chain has TRBV7-6 and TRBJ2-7; TRBD1 is a possible D gene (5 bases). The TCR was taken from a man aged 25 to 40 who received the YFV17D yellow fever vaccine. DNA of the CDR3: TGTGCCAGCAGCCGGTCGACAGAATACGAGCAGTACTTC. Its translation: CASSRSTEYEQYF.